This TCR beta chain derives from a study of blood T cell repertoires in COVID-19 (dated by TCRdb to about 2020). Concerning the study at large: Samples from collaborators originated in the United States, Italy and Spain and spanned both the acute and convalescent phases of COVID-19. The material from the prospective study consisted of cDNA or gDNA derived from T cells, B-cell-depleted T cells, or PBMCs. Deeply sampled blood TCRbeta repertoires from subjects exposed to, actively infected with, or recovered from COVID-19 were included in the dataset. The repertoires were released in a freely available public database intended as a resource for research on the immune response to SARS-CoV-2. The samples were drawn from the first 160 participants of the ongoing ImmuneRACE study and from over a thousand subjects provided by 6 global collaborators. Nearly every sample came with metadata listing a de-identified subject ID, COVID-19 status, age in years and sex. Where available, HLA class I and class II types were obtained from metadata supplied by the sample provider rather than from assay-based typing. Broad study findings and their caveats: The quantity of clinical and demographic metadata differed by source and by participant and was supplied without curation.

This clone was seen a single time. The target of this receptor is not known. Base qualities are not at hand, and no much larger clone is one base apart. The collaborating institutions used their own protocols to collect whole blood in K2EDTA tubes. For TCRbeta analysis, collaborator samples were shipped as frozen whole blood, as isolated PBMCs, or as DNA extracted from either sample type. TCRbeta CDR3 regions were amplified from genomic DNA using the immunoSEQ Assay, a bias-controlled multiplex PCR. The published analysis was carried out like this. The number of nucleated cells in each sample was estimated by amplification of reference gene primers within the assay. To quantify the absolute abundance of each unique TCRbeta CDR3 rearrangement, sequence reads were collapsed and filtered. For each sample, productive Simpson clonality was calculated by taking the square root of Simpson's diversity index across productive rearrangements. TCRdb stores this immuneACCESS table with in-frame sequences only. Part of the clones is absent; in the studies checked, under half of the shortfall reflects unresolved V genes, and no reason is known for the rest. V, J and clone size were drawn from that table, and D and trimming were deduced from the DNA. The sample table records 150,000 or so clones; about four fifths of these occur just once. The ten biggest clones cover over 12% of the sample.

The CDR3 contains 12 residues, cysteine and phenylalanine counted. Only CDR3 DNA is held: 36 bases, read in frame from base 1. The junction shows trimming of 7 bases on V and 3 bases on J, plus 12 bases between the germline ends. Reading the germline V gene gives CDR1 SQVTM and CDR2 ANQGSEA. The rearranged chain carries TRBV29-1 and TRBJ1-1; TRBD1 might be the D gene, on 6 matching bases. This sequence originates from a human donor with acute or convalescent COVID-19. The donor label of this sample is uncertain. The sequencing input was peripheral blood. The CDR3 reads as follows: CSGGGGDTEAFF. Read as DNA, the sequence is TGCAGCGGAGGCGGGGGCGACACTGAAGCTTTCTTT.